A selection of T cell receptor beta chains follows, all from one sample in a study of Ad26.COV2.S vaccination and SARS-CoV-2 variants. The protocol was immunoSEQ multiplex PCR, while the TCRdb copy is restricted to in-frame clones and leaves out a portion. Counted here are about 450,000 clones, roughly 89% occurring once; the ten biggest clones make up approximately 2.5%. This material consisted of peripheral blood, taken in a trial of Ad26.COV2.S vaccine versus placebo. These receptors came from a person aged 18-65 years who received the Ad26.COV2.S COVID-19 vaccine or a placebo. CDR3s include the opening cysteine and the closing phenylalanine or tryptophan. A D gene is named only where the DNA matches it firmly. For some rows the clone size is stated as once, few or many, or as a class when expanded; others skip it.

CDR3nt	CDR3aa	abundance	d_gene	len	j_gene	v_gene
TGTGCCAGCTCACCGCGGGGGGATGCCAATGAGCAGTTCTTC	CASSPRGDANEQFF	.	TRBD2	14	TRBJ2-1	TRBV18
TGTGCCAGCAGGGCCACAGGTTTGTCTGGAAACACCATATATTTT	CASRATGLSGNTIYF	.	.	15	TRBJ1-3	TRBV2
TGTGCCAGCAGCTTACAGGGTACGGCCGGGGAGCTGTTTTTT	CASSLQGTAGELFF	few	.	14	TRBJ2-2	TRBV9
TGCGCCAGCAGCGAAGGGAGTGAGTTTCAGCCCCAGCATTTT	CASSEGSEFQPQHF	.	.	14	TRBJ1-5	TRBV5-1
TGTGCCAGCAGTCCGACAGGGGCCCATTCACCCCTCCACTTT	CASSPTGAHSPLHF	.	TRBD1	14	TRBJ1-6	TRBV14
TGCGCCAGCAGCTTGGTGGGGGACACCATATATTTT	CASSLVGDTIYF	.	.	12	TRBJ1-3	TRBV5-1
TGTGCAAGTCGCTTAGCCGGGACAGGACGTAATTCACCCCTCCACTTT	CASRLAGTGRNSPLHF	.	.	16	TRBJ1-6	TRBV12-2
TGTGCCAGCAGGAGATGGGATAACACTGAAGCTTTCTTT	CASRRWDNTEAFF	.	.	13	TRBJ1-1	TRBV7-2
TGTGCCAGCAGCTTGGATGCCTTCACAGATACGCAGTATTTT	CASSLDAFTDTQYF	.	.	14	TRBJ2-3	TRBV5-5
TGTGCCAGCAGCCGGGGCGCGAGGGCCTATGGCTACACCTTC	CASSRGARAYGYTF	.	.	14	TRBJ1-2	TRBV5-4